This T cell receptor (beta chain) was recovered during a study of blood T cell repertoires in COVID-19. This clone was detected once. Sequenced by immunoSEQ multiplex PCR; TCRdb stores in-frame clones only, minus some. The data contain around 94,000 clones, 78% of them singletons. Germline CDR1 is SGHDT and CDR2 is YYEEEE. The CDR3 loop spans 14 amino acids. V was cut by 1 base and J by 6 bases, with 12 bases left in between. Sequencing was carried out using peripheral blood. The J gene is TRBJ2-3, the V gene TRBV5-6, with D unresolved. The origin of this receptor is a man aged 55 to 69 with active or convalescent COVID-19. CDR3 sequence: CASSLFPSEDTQYF. Written as DNA, the CDR3 is TGTGCCAGCAGCTTGTTTCCCTCGGAGGATACGCAGTATTTT.